The T cell receptor (beta chain) described here comes from a study of T cell responses to AZD1222 COVID-19 vaccine. There are 16 residues in the CDR3. The V end lost 1 base, the J end lost 0 bases, and 10 bases lay between the germline ends. CDR1 is SEHNR and CDR2 is FQNEAQ in the germline V gene (reference sequence). Assay: immunoSEQ multiplex PCR; the TCRdb copy retains only in-frame clones and omits some. The sample lists 86,000 or so clones, roughly 84% seen once, with about 6% in the top ten. The material sequenced was peripheral blood, taken 28 days after the second AZD1222 dose. The rearrangement uses TRBV7-9 and TRBJ2-1; perhaps TRBD1 as D (6 bases). This receptor was identified in an adult who received the AZD1222 COVID-19 vaccine. CDR3 amino acids: CASSLGTAYSYNEQFF. For the CDR3, the DNA is TGTGCCAGCAGCTTAGGGACAGCCTACTCCTACAATGAGCAGTTCTTC.